This entry concerns a single TCR beta chain. The CDR3 length is 15 residues. CDR1 SGHAT and CDR2 FQNNGV come from the germline V gene. J was trimmed by 5 bases and V by 6 bases; bases with no gene match: 9. These data belong to a study of blood T cell repertoires in COVID-19. At the level of the study: Collection of acute and convalescent COVID-19 samples took place in the United States, Italy and Spain.

The repertoire was sequenced with immunoSEQ multiplex PCR; TCRdb's copy has only in-frame clones and lacks some. The sample holds about 220,000 clones, 80% to 90% seen once. The rearrangement uses TRBV11-2 and TRBJ2-3; 9 nucleotides line up with TRBD2. Specimen: peripheral blood. The origin of this receptor is a woman in her 70s with acute or convalescent COVID-19. Here the CDR3 DNA reads TGTGCCAGCAGACCCACTAGCGGGCCGCGAGATACGCAGTATTTT. This gives the protein CASRPTSGPRDTQYF.